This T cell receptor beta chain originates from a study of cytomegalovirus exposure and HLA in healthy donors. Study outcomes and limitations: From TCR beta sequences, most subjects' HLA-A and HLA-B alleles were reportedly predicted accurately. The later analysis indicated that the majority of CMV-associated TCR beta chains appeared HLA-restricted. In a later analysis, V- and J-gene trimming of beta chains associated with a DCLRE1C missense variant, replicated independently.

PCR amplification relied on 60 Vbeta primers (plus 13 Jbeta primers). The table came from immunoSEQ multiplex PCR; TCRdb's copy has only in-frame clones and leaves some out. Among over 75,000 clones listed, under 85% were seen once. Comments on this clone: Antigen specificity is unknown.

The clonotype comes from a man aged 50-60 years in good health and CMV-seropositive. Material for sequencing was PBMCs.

The CDR3 here is CASSLGGGGRLEEQYF. The CDR3 DNA follows: TGCGCCAGCAGCTTGGGGGGCGGGGGCCGACTGGAGGAGCAGTACTTC. This chain links TRBV5-1 with TRBJ2-7; a possible D gene is TRBD2 (7 bases). This CDR3 region has 16 residues. CDR1 is SGHRS and CDR2 is YFSETQ in the germline V gene. Trimming took 0 bases from V and 7 from J, leaving 20 bases between them. The full variable domain, rest sourced from reference TRBV5-1 and TRBJ2-7, is KAGVTQTPRYLIKTRGQQVTLSCSPISGHRSVSWYQQTPGQGLQFLFEYFSETQRNKGNFPGRFSGRQFSNSRSEMNVSTLELGDSALYLCASSLGGGGRLEEQYFGPGTRLTVT.